This entry describes one T cell receptor beta chain. Its antigen is not identified. Generated by immunoSEQ multiplex PCR, the TCRdb table keeps only in-frame clones and is missing some. The sample shows 15,000 or so clones, about 90% of them seen only once. Positively selected by magnetic beads, CD4+ and CD8+ cells were purity-checked by flow cytometry. Germline V gene data show CDR1 as SQVTM and CDR2 as ANQGSEA. The CDR3 is 18 residues long. J lost 2 bases, V lost 7 bases, and 21 bases had no gene match. These data are taken from a study of somatic mutations in cytotoxic T cells in rheumatoid arthritis. The wider study: Peripheral blood samples of 30 ml EDTA were taken from patients directly after diagnosis and before treatment.

Study-level results: Only rheumatoid arthritis patients, not healthy controls, showed CD8+ clonality increasing with age.

The source material was CD4+ T cells sorted from blood. This sequence was found in a man aged 70-80 years with rheumatoid arthritis. The V gene is TRBV29-1, the J gene TRBJ2-5, with 8 bases lining up with TRBD2. The CDR3 loop reads CSGKNRPLTSGLQETQYF. Written as DNA, the CDR3 is TGCAGCGGAAAAAACCGACCTTTAACTAGCGGCCTACAAGAGACCCAGTACTTC.